This T cell receptor (beta chain) was obtained from a study of blood T cell repertoires in COVID-19. Study details: T cells, B-cell-depleted T cells, or PBMCs provided the cDNA or gDNA that served as material.

The repertoire was sequenced with immunoSEQ multiplex PCR; TCRdb's copy has only in-frame clones and lacks some. Among hundreds of thousands of clones listed, about 85% were seen once. There are 15 residues in the CDR3. From germline, CDR1 is MDHEN and CDR2 SYDVKM. Germline trimming cut 6 bases from V and 2 bases from J; bases unmatched to any gene: 7. This receptor was obtained from a man aged 18 to 35 with active or convalescent COVID-19. The sample was peripheral blood. The chain has TRBV28 and TRBJ2-7, with 10 nucleotides matching TRBD2. The CDR3 is CASSRGTSGTYEQYF. The CDR3 DNA sequence: TGTGCCAGCAGCCGAGGTACTAGCGGGACCTACGAGCAGTACTTC.